The 20 T cell receptor beta chains listed next were all sequenced from one sample in a study of T cells after posttransplantation cyclophosphamide. Sequenced by immunoSEQ multiplex PCR; TCRdb stores in-frame clones only, minus some. This sample has approximately 7,000 clones, with over 65% found just once. Cyclophosphamide on days +3 and +4 followed busulfan-fludarabine conditioning and a marrow graft. Sequenced here: PBMCs, sampled after allogeneic stem cell transplant with posttransplant cyclophosphamide. The source is a female patient aged 50-60 years who received an allogeneic stem cell transplant from a related donor, was CMV-positive, and had no GVHD. Some T cells may be transferred from the graft donor.

This clone was counted a single time. This rearrangement joins TRBV6-5 to TRBJ2-7; 8 nucleotides agree with TRBD1. Germline CDR1 MNHEY, CDR2 SVGAGI. J was trimmed by 5 bases and V by 3 bases; bases with no gene match: 9. This CDR3 spans 15 amino acids. The CDR3 spells CASSYKQGVAHEQYF. Written as DNA, the CDR3 is TGTGCCAGCAGTTATAAACAGGGGGTGGCCCACGAGCAGTACTTC.

Only one count was recorded for this clone. This CDR3 reads CASSGQTGFTDTQYF. DNA of the CDR3: TGTGCCAGCAGTGGTCAGACAGGGTTCACAGATACGCAGTATTTT. This rearrangement joins TRBV6-1 to TRBJ2-3; 7 bases fit TRBD1. The germline CDR1 and CDR2 sequences are MNHNS and SASEGT. The V gene end was trimmed by 4 bases and the J gene end by 2 bases; junction bases not matched to a gene: 6. The CDR3 has 15 residues.

CDR3 amino acids: CASGLVTAGSYNEQFF. In DNA, the CDR3 is TGTGCTAGTGGTTTGGTAACGGCGGGGTCCTACAATGAGCAGTTCTTC. V usage is TRBV12-5 and J usage is TRBJ2-1; tentative D call: TRBD2 (6 bases). The CDR3 totals 16 residues. The V gene's germline CDR1 is LGHNT and CDR2 FRNRAP. V shed 0 bases and J shed 1 base, with 10 bases lying between them.

The table lists this clone with a count of one. DNA for the CDR3: TGCGCCAGCAGCTTGTGGACTAGCGGGAGGGCGGTTGGGTTCAGCTACGAGCAGTACTTC. Translation gives CASSLWTSGRAVGFSYEQYF. The V call is TRBV5-1, the J call TRBJ2-7, with 15 nucleotides matching TRBD2. The CDR3 extends over 20 amino acids. CDR1 is SGHRS and CDR2 is YFSETQ in the germline V gene. Trimming took 1 base from V and 3 from J; bases not matched to a gene: 14.

The chain combines TRBV19 with TRBJ1-6, with D perhaps TRBD1 (5 bases). Germline V gene lookup returns CDR1 LNHDA and CDR2 SQIVND (reference sequence). Trimming cost V 3 bases and J 10 bases, with 13 bases left between them. This CDR3 has 14 amino acids. The CDR3 sequence is CASSIAGVGSPLHF. As DNA, the CDR3 is TGTGCCAGTAGTATTGCGGGGGTCGGGTCACCCCTCCACTTT.

The V gene is TRBV6-5, the J gene TRBJ2-3, with no clear D. With 0 bases removed from V and 6 bases from J, the gap between germline ends came to 7 bases. The CDR3 loop spans 13 amino acids. Germline CDR1 reads MNHEY; CDR2 reads SVGAGI. CDR3 coding DNA: TGTGCCAGCAGTTACTCGGCCTCTGATACGCAGTATTTT. Residues: CASSYSASDTQYF.

This chain connects TRBV4-1 to TRBJ2-7; 11 nucleotides align to TRBD2. The V gene's germline CDR1 is MGHRA and CDR2 YSYEKL. This CDR3 comprises 15 residues. Germline trimming cut 4 bases from V and 4 bases from J; bases unmatched to any gene: 6. The CDR3 sequence is CASSPRLAGYYEQYF. CDR3 DNA: TGCGCCAGCAGCCCCAGACTAGCGGGGTATTACGAGCAGTACTTC.

V and J are TRBV4-1 and TRBJ1-1; D is ambiguous. The CDR3 is made up of 16 amino acids. Germline CDR1 is MGHRA and CDR2 is YSYEKL. Trimming left V 0 bases short and J 4 bases short, with 15 bases between. CDR3 bases: TGCGCCAGCAGCCAAGATGCGGTAGTAGATGGCACTGAAGCTTTCTTT. Residues: CASSQDAVVDGTEAFF.

This chain joins TRBV28 and TRBJ1-4; D is possibly TRBD1 (5 bases). Germline lookup yields CDR1 MDHEN and CDR2 SYDVKM. Trimming pared 6 bases from V and 7 bases from J, leaving 21 bases between. The CDR3 loop spans 16 amino acids. The CDR3 is CASSPDRAPRVEKLFF. The CDR3 DNA sequence: TGTGCCAGCAGCCCGGATCGGGCCCCCAGGGTTGAAAAACTGTTTTTT.

By its share, this clone is medium-sized. The chain uses TRBV4-1 and TRBJ1-4; 7 bases agree with TRBD1. J gave up 4 bases and V 2 bases, and 4 bases lay outside the gene matches. CDR1 is MGHRA and CDR2 is YSYEKL in the germline V gene. CDR3 size: 15 residues. CDR3 in DNA: TGCGCCAGCAGCCAATCCCAGGGGGTTAATGAAAAACTGTTTTTT. Protein product: CASSQSQGVNEKLFF.

V and J are TRBV6-1 and TRBJ2-3; D unclear. V gave up 2 bases and J gave up 0 bases, with 3 bases separating them. The CDR3 totals 13 residues. Germline lookup yields CDR1 MNHNS and CDR2 SASEGT. The CDR3 protein is CASSEPSTDTQYF. CDR3 sequence (DNA): TGTGCCAGCAGTGAACCTAGCACAGATACGCAGTATTTT.

This sequence joins TRBV5-1 and TRBJ2-3; 13 bases agree with TRBD2. Trimming cost V 4 bases and J 10 bases; bases outside gene matches: 30. In germline, CDR1 is SGHRS, CDR2 YFSETQ. The CDR3 is 22 residues long. The CDR3 nucleotides read TGCGCCAGCAGCCCGGGGACAGGGGGTCCGGGACTAGCGGGGTTCCCTCACGAAGCGCAGTATTTT. It specifies CASSPGTGGPGLAGFPHEAQYF.

The CDR3 nucleotides read TGTGCCAGCAGCGTCGGTCTTCATAATTCACCCCTCCACTTT. Amino acid sequence: CASSVGLHNSPLHF. The gene calls are TRBV9 and TRBJ1-6; D unclear. This CDR3 has 14 amino acids. Trimming cost V 2 bases and J 5 bases, with 8 bases left between them. CDR1 SGDLS and CDR2 YYNGEE come from the germline V gene.

V is TRBV15 and J is TRBJ2-1; D is possibly TRBD1 (6 bases). The V end was cut by 8 bases, the J end by 4 bases, with 12 bases between. The CDR3 runs to 13 residues. CDR1 is LNHNV and CDR2 is YYDKDF in the germline V gene (reference sequence). CDR3 nucleotides: TGTGCCACCCGCCAGGGGCAGTACAATGAGCAGTTCTTC. Translated, it gives CATRQGQYNEQFF.

V and J are TRBV18 and TRBJ1-5; no firm D call. The CDR3 covers 13 residues. The V end was cut by 3 bases, the J end by 4 bases, with 7 bases between. Per germline, CDR1 KGHSH and CDR2 LQKENI. The CDR3 DNA sequence: TGTGCCAGCTCACCCCAGGATAATCAGCCCCAGCATTTT. It encodes CASSPQDNQPQHF. The variable domain in full, with the rest retrieved from reference TRBV18 and TRBJ1-5, is NAGVMQNPRHLVRRRGQEARLRCSPMKGHSHVYWYRQLPEEGLKFMVYLQKENIIDESGMPKERFSAEFPKEGPSILRIQQVVRGDSAAYFCASSPQDNQPQHFGDGTRLSIL.

This sequence joins TRBV11-2 and TRBJ2-7; TRBD1 might be the D (5 bases). Germline V gene sequence: CDR1 SGHAT, CDR2 FQNNGV. The CDR3 covers 12 residues. Trimming took 0 bases from V and 11 from J, leaving 11 bases between them. CDR3 DNA sequence: TGTGCCAGCAGCTTAGAGGATACAGGAAAGTACTTC. Translating it yields CASSLEDTGKYF.

This clone turned up a few times. The chain links TRBV28 to TRBJ1-1; D perhaps matches TRBD1 (6 bases). From germline, CDR1 is MDHEN and CDR2 SYDVKM. The CDR3 has 12 amino acids. Trimming pared 4 bases from V and 8 bases from J, leaving 11 bases between. The CDR3 is CASSSEDSEAFF. In nucleotides, the CDR3 is TGTGCCAGCAGTTCCGAGGACAGCGAAGCTTTCTTT.

V is TRBV25-1 and J is TRBJ2-7; 8 bases fit TRBD2. The germline V gene encodes CDR1 MGHDK and CDR2 SYGVNS. The CDR3 runs to 16 residues. V gave up 0 bases and J gave up 4 bases; unmatched junction bases: 8. The DNA for the CDR3 is TGTGCCAGCAGTGAATACCCCAGCGGGGGCAAATACGAGCAGTACTTC. Residues: CASSEYPSGGKYEQYF.

The gene calls are TRBV6-5 and TRBJ1-4; a possible D gene is TRBD1 (5 bases). The CDR3 extends over 13 amino acids. V was clipped by 10 bases and J by 5 bases, with 14 bases between them. Per the germline V gene, CDR1 is MNHEY and CDR2 is SVGAGI. The CDR3 sequence is CAILGQYNEKLFF. CDR3 bases: TGTGCCATCTTGGGGCAGTACAATGAAAAACTGTTTTTT.

This clone is a singleton in its sample. This chain uses TRBV7-8 with TRBJ1-1; tentatively, D is TRBD1 (6 bases). Deletions cut 1 base from V and 0 bases from J, with 12 bases between. CDR3 length: 16 amino acids. Germline CDR1 and CDR2: SGHVS and FQNEAQ. Here the CDR3 DNA reads TGTGCCAGCAGCTTAGTGGCAGGGGCCATGAACACTGAAGCTTTCTTT. Translated, it gives CASSLVAGAMNTEAFF.